Each of the 11 T cell receptor beta chains below was sequenced from the same sample in a study of Graves' ophthalmopathy and Graves' hyperthyroidism. As the template, RNA transcripts were used to amplify TCR beta CDR3 regions. The library came from an HTBI-primed first-round RT-PCR and a second-round multiplex PCR. One entry per CDR3 protein, called by TCRdb with MiXCR from the multiplex PCR reads. Here the sample spans about 400,000 distinct CDR3 sequences, roughly 21% being singletons. The sequencing input was peripheral blood. These receptors all come from a woman aged 18-35 years with stable Graves' hyperthyroidism.

The sample holds many counts of this clonotype. The rearrangement uses TRBV29-1 and TRBJ1-1, with D unclear. The germline V gene has CDR1 SQVTM and CDR2 ANQGSEA. V dropped 2 bases and J dropped 3 bases, with 13 bases sitting between them. The CDR3 runs to 14 residues. The CDR3 nucleotides are TGCAGCGTTGAATTGGGTAATCGGGACACTGAAGCTTTCTTT. This translates into CSVELGNRDTEAFF.

This clonotype was seen many times. The chain links TRBV27 to TRBJ1-6; D remains ambiguous. Trimming took 5 bases from V and 10 from J, leaving 15 bases between them. The germline CDR1 and CDR2 sequences are MNHEY and SMNVEV (reference sequence). This CDR3 region has 14 residues. For the CDR3, the DNA is TGTGCCAGCAGTACCCCGTTGCGGAAATCACCCCTCCACTTT. Its translation: CASSTPLRKSPLHF.

The chain has TRBV7-8 and TRBJ1-1; no clear D gene. This CDR3 has 15 residues. Germline V lookup: CDR1 SGHVS, CDR2 FQNEAQ. V lost 1 base and J lost 4, with 13 bases in between. The CDR3 is CASSLVIGSGTEAFF. CDR3 in DNA: TGTGCCAGCAGCTTAGTTATCGGGAGTGGCACTGAAGCTTTCTTT.

Many counts were recorded for this clonotype. The V and J genes are TRBV30 and TRBJ1-5, with D hard to call. In germline, CDR1 is GTSNPN, CDR2 SVGIG (reference sequence). This CDR3 has 13 residues. Trimming cost V 1 base and J 7 bases, with 11 bases left between them. DNA of the CDR3: TGTGCCTGGAGTGATACCCGGGGACAGCCCCAGCATTTT. Translated: CAWSDTRGQPQHF.

In its sample, this clonotype was seen many times. The V call is TRBV7-3, the J call TRBJ2-2; TRBD2 matches at 8 bases. Germline-derived CDR1 and CDR2 are SGHTA and FQGTGA. CDR3 length: 17 amino acids. Losses at the gene ends were 4 bases for V and 0 bases for J; bases not matched to a gene: 7. This CDR3 reads CASSSVAGRANTGELFF. The CDR3 region has the DNA TGTGCCAGCAGCTCCGTAGCGGGAAGGGCGAACACCGGGGAGCTGTTTTTT.

In its sample, this clonotype was seen many times. V and J are TRBV20-1 and TRBJ2-7; TRBD2 might be the D (6 bases). The V end was cut by 0 bases, the J end by 2 bases, with 14 bases between. The CDR3 loop spans 15 amino acids. Germline CDR1 is DFQATT and CDR2 is SNEGSKA (reference sequence). The DNA for the CDR3 is TGCAGTGCTAGAGATCTCGGTAGCGGCACCTACGAGCAGTACTTC. It translates to CSARDLGSGTYEQYF.

The gene calls are TRBV30 and TRBJ1-6; D gene ambiguous. V was cut by 4 bases and J by 1 base, with 14 bases left in between. Germline CDR1 is GTSNPN and CDR2 is SVGIG (reference sequence). The CDR3 length is 16 residues. CDR3 amino acids: CAWKELRGSYNSPLHF. The CDR3 nucleotides are TGTGCCTGGAAGGAGCTCCGGGGATCCTATAATTCACCCCTCCACTTT. The full variable domain, in which reference TRBV30 and TRBJ1-6 provide the parts outside the CDR3, is SQTIHQWPATLVQPVGSPLSLECTVEGTSNPNLYWYRQAAGRGLQLLFYSVGIGQISSEVPQNLSASRPQDRQFILSSKKLLLSDSGFYLCAWKELRGSYNSPLHFGNGTRLTVT.

The V call is TRBV6-5, the J call TRBJ1-2, with unresolved D. The CDR3 covers 14 residues. Trimming pared 0 bases from V and 0 bases from J, leaving 5 bases between. Per the germline V gene, CDR1 is MNHEY and CDR2 is SVGAGI. The CDR3 nucleotides read TGTGCCAGCAGTTACTCGGACGCTAACTATGGCTACACCTTC. As protein: CASSYSDANYGYTF.

This chain joins TRBV10-1 and TRBJ1-2; tentative D call: TRBD1 (6 bases). V lost 4 bases and J lost 5, with 14 bases in between. Germline V gene lookup returns CDR1 WNHNN and CDR2 SYGVQD (reference sequence). The CDR3 contains 14 residues. The CDR3 sequence is CASSARDNKYGYTF. The DNA for the CDR3 is TGCGCCAGCAGTGCTCGGGACAATAAATATGGCTACACCTTC.

This clonotype showed up many times. V and J are TRBV4-3 and TRBJ2-1; TRBD2 aligns across 12 bases. Germline CDR1 is LGHNA and CDR2 is YSLEER. Unmatched junction bases numbered 9, after V lost 5 bases and J lost 7 bases. The CDR3 consists of 16 residues. The DNA for the CDR3 is TGCGCCAGCAGCACGCTAGCGGGAGGGCCAATGAATGAGCAGTTCTTC. Translated, it gives CASSTLAGGPMNEQFF.

There are many counts of this clonotype. The V gene is TRBV20-1, the J gene TRBJ1-1; D is uncertain. With 2 bases removed from V and 7 bases from J, the gap between germline ends came to 17 bases. The CDR3 extends over 14 amino acids. Per the germline V gene, CDR1 is DFQATT and CDR2 is SNEGSKA (reference sequence). The CDR3 loop reads CSARPTRPLLEAFF. Written as DNA, the CDR3 is TGCAGTGCTAGACCTACACGGCCTCTCCTTGAAGCTTTCTTT.